This T cell receptor beta chain was retrieved from a study of T cell clonotyping in hematopoietic cell transplantation. Data came from immunoSEQ multiplex PCR; TCRdb stores just in-frame clones and leaves some out. The data contain some 50,000 clones, roughly 85% of them singletons. The sample's time point: recipient sample about 28 days before transplant, after cytoreduction. This CDR3 is built from 16 residues. Trimming cost V 0 bases and J 2 bases; bases outside gene matches: 7. The germline gives CDR1 SGHVS, CDR2 FQNEAQ. The chain joins TRBV7-8 to TRBJ2-7, with 7 positions matching TRBD1. Sequenced material: peripheral blood mononuclear cells, taken before stem cell transplant. The sequence came from a man aged 55 to 69 with myelodysplastic syndrome. Some clones in this sample may be carry-over from other donors' samples. CDR3 sequence reads: CASSLAPTGRAYEQYF. The DNA for the CDR3 is TGTGCCAGCAGCTTAGCCCCGACAGGGCGGGCCTACGAGCAGTACTTC.